Sequencing of this T cell receptor (beta chain) was carried out in a study of blood T cell repertoires in COVID-19. The protocol was immunoSEQ multiplex PCR, while the TCRdb copy is restricted to in-frame clones and leaves out a portion. The table lists about 200,000 clones, approximately 86% of them singletons. In germline, CDR1 is SQVTM, CDR2 ANQGSEA. V gave up 7 bases and J gave up 5 bases, with 11 bases separating them. This CDR3 comprises 12 residues. The sequenced sample consisted of PBMCs or T cells enriched from blood (not recorded which). The receptor's source is a woman aged 25 to 39 who had been exposed to COVID-19. The chain joins TRBV29-1 to TRBJ1-4; TRBD1 might be the D (6 bases). The DNA of the CDR3 is TGCAGCGCAGGGACACCAAATGAAAAACTGTTTTTT. Its protein product is CSAGTPNEKLFF.